Below, 30 T cell receptor beta chains from the same sample are listed, as sequenced in a study of T cells after yellow fever vaccination. One entry per CDR3 protein results from TCRdb running MiXCR on the 5' RACE reads. This sample has about 510,000 distinct CDR3 sequences, with about a fifth found just once. Sequenced material: PBMCs, taken about 21 days after the first yellow fever vaccination. The receptors derive from a young man who received the YFV17D yellow fever vaccine.

The chain employs TRBV20-1 and TRBJ2-7; D ambiguous. V was cut by 1 base and J by 3 bases, with 10 bases left in between. The germline V gene encodes CDR1 DFQATT and CDR2 SNEGSKA (reference sequence). The CDR3 sequence is 13 residues long. The CDR3 DNA follows: TGCAGTGCTAGAGGTTTAGGGTACTACGAGCAGTACTTC. As protein: CSARGLGYYEQYF.

The V call is TRBV7-9, the J call TRBJ1-2, with D uncertain. This CDR3 is 16 amino acids long. The V end was cut by 0 bases, the J end by 4 bases, with 15 bases between. From germline, CDR1 is SEHNR and CDR2 FQNEAQ (reference sequence). The CDR3 loop is CASSLAPADSLYGYTF. The DNA of the CDR3 is TGTGCCAGCAGCTTAGCGCCGGCAGATTCCCTCTATGGCTACACCTTC.

This clonotype has more than one count but fewer than ten. The rearrangement links TRBV18 to TRBJ2-2; D remains unclear. With 2 bases removed from V and 4 bases from J, the gap between germline ends came to 11 bases. The V gene's germline CDR1 is KGHSH and CDR2 LQKENI. The CDR3 is 15 residues long. DNA of the CDR3: TGTGCCAGCTCACCATTGGGCTCGAGCACCGGGGAGCTGTTTTTT. Its translation: CASSPLGSSTGELFF. The full variable domain, with the rest looked up from reference TRBV18 and TRBJ2-2, is NAGVMQNPRHLVRRRGQEARLRCSPMKGHSHVYWYRQLPEEGLKFMVYLQKENIIDESGMPKERFSAEFPKEGPSILRIQQVVRGDSAAYFCASSPLGSSTGELFFGEGSRLTVL.

The gene calls are TRBV7-9 and TRBJ2-1; TRBD2 agrees at 8 bases. The CDR3 contains 15 residues. Looked up from germline, CDR1 is SEHNR and CDR2 is FQNEAQ (reference sequence). J gave up 7 bases and V 0 bases, and 5 bases lay outside the gene matches. The CDR3 reads CASSLASGVMNEQFF. Written as DNA, the CDR3 is TGTGCCAGCAGCTTAGCTAGCGGGGTTATGAATGAGCAGTTCTTC.

The chain recombines TRBV5-4 with TRBJ2-3, with D possibly being TRBD2 (5 bases). The CDR3 has 18 residues. Germline V lookup: CDR1 SGHNT, CDR2 YYREEE (reference sequence). Between the trimmed V and J ends, which lost 2 bases and 5 bases, there was a span of 24 bases. The CDR3 protein is CASSFGPGRGKERDTQYF. The CDR3 bases are TGTGCCAGCAGCTTTGGCCCCGGACGGGGAAAAGAAAGAGATACGCAGTATTTT.

The rearrangement links TRBV11-2 to TRBJ2-5; D is undetermined. The length of the CDR3 is 13 residues. Trimming left V 4 bases short and J 5 bases short, with 11 bases between. Germline V gene sequence: CDR1 SGHAT, CDR2 FQNNGV. The CDR3 bases are TGTGCCAGCAGCTCCAGAAGGAAGGAGACCCAGTACTTC. This encodes CASSSRRKETQYF.

The rearrangement joins TRBV29-1 to TRBJ1-2; TRBD1 might be the D (5 bases). The CDR3 totals 12 residues. V lost 5 bases and J lost 3, with 10 bases in between. Germline lookup yields CDR1 SQVTM and CDR2 ANQGSEA. The CDR3 DNA reads TGCAGCGTTAAGCAGGGTGACTATGGCTACACCTTC. It yields the protein CSVKQGDYGYTF.

CDR3 sequence (DNA): TGTGCCAGCTCACCAACTAGCGGACTGAACACCGGGGAGCTGTTTTTT. This gives the protein CASSPTSGLNTGELFF. V usage is TRBV18 and J usage is TRBJ2-2; 8 bases match TRBD2. The CDR3 is made up of 16 amino acids. Per the germline V gene, CDR1 is KGHSH and CDR2 is LQKENI. J was trimmed by 1 base and V by 2 bases; bases with no gene match: 3.

V and J are TRBV4-2 and TRBJ1-6, with D unresolved. The CDR3 covers 13 residues. V was cut by 0 bases and J by 10 bases, with 7 bases left in between. The germline gives CDR1 LGHNA, CDR2 YNFKEQ. CDR3: CASSQEQPSPLHF. The CDR3 coding sequence is TGTGCCAGCAGCCAAGAACAACCCTCACCCCTCCACTTT.

This clonotype showed up just a few times. V gene TRBV12-3 or TRBV12-4 combines with J gene TRBJ1-2, with D perhaps TRBD1 (5 bases). This CDR3 region has 12 residues. V lost 5 bases, J lost 8 bases, and 12 bases lay in between. CDR3 residues: CASSPGPLGYTF. The CDR3 region has the DNA TGTGCCAGCAGTCCAGGGCCCTTAGGCTACACCTTC.

In this sample, this clonotype turned up a few times. The chain couples TRBV6-1 to TRBJ2-5; a possible D gene is TRBD2 (5 bases). Germline V gives CDR1 MNHNS, CDR2 SASEGT. The V and J ends lost 6 bases and 1 base respectively, with 9 bases between them. The CDR3 has 13 residues. The CDR3 sequence: CASRGRGQETQYF. The CDR3 nucleotides are TGTGCCAGCAGAGGCCGGGGCCAAGAGACCCAGTACTTC.

The chain links TRBV27 to TRBJ2-5, with 9 bases lining up with TRBD1. V shed 0 bases and J 4 bases; nucleotides not matched to a gene: 6. There are 16 residues in the CDR3. Looked up from germline, CDR1 is MNHEY and CDR2 is SMNVEV (reference sequence). CDR3 sequence: CASSLSYMDRGETQYF. In DNA, the CDR3 is TGTGCCAGCAGTTTATCCTACATGGACAGGGGAGAGACCCAGTACTTC.

The V gene is TRBV6-2 or TRBV6-3, the J gene TRBJ1-1; no firm D call. Germline V gene sequence: CDR1 MNHEY, CDR2 SVGEGT. The V end lost 3 bases, the J end lost 5 bases, and 7 bases lay between the germline ends. The CDR3 is made up of 12 amino acids. The CDR3 DNA reads as TGTGCCAGCAGTTATTGGGGAACTGAAGCTTTCTTT. This encodes CASSYWGTEAFF.

This clonotype was detected only a few times. This chain links TRBV5-8 with TRBJ1-6, with TRBD1 matching over 10 bases. This CDR3 spans 14 amino acids. V lost 4 bases and J lost 9; bases outside the gene matches: 4. Germline V gene lookup returns CDR1 SGHTS and CDR2 YDEGEE. The CDR3 here is CASSLWTGGSPLHF. The CDR3 DNA follows: TGTGCCAGCAGCCTTTGGACAGGGGGTTCACCCCTCCACTTT.

This clonotype showed up just a few times. The chain has TRBV11-2 and TRBJ2-2; 7 bases line up with TRBD2. Looked up from germline, CDR1 is SGHAT and CDR2 is FQNNGV. J was trimmed by 6 bases and V by 0 bases; bases with no gene match: 10. The CDR3 extends over 17 amino acids. CDR3 sequence reads: CASSLEVASGGAGELFF. The CDR3 DNA reads TGTGCCAGCAGCTTAGAAGTGGCTAGCGGAGGGGCCGGGGAGCTGTTTTTT. The whole variable domain, filled in from reference TRBV11-2 and TRBJ2-2, reads EAGVAQSPRYKIIEKRQSVAFWCNPISGHATLYWYQQILGQGPKLLIQFQNNGVVDDSQLPKDRFSAERLKGVDSTLKIQPAKLEDSAVYLCASSLEVASGGAGELFFGEGSRLTVL.

The V call is TRBV5-1, the J call TRBJ2-5, with 9 positions matching TRBD1. V was pared by 2 bases and J by 2 bases, with 4 bases of the junction left unmatched. The length of the CDR3 is 15 residues. Germline V CDR1 and CDR2: SGHRS, YFSETQ. CDR3 in DNA: TGCGCCAGCAGCTTCGGACAGGGGAAACAAGAGACCCAGTACTTC. It is translated as CASSFGQGKQETQYF.

There are many counts of this clonotype. This chain links TRBV4-3 with TRBJ2-7; the D gene could be TRBD1 or TRBD2 (6 bases each). Trimming pared 3 bases from V and 3 bases from J, leaving 15 bases between. This CDR3 has 15 residues. Germline-derived CDR1 and CDR2 are LGHNA and YSLEER. The CDR3 region is CASSHLPGALYEQYF. The DNA for the CDR3 is TGCGCCAGCAGCCACCTCCCGGGGGCGCTCTACGAGCAGTACTTC.

The chain combines TRBV27 with TRBJ2-4; D is tentatively TRBD1 or TRBD2 (5 bases each). Germline CDR1 is MNHEY and CDR2 is SMNVEV (reference sequence). This CDR3 has 13 amino acids. V was cut by 6 bases and J by 6 bases, with 12 bases left in between. Written as DNA, the CDR3 is TGTGCCAGCAGGAAAGGGGACGGAAACATTCAGTACTTC. This gives the protein CASRKGDGNIQYF.

V and J are TRBV4-3 and TRBJ1-1, with D perhaps matching TRBD1 (5 bases). The germline CDR1 and CDR2 sequences are LGHNA and YSLEER. CDR3 length: 14 amino acids. Trimming left V 4 bases short and J 5 bases short, with 14 bases between. In DNA form, the CDR3 reads TGCGCCAGCAGCCCCGAGAGGGGAGGAACTGAAGCTTTCTTT. Its translation is CASSPERGGTEAFF.

The rearrangement joins TRBV11-2 to TRBJ2-3, with 10 bases fitting TRBD1. J gave up 6 bases and V 3 bases, and 9 bases lay outside the gene matches. The germline CDR1 and CDR2 sequences are SGHAT and FQNNGV. The CDR3 totals 16 residues. The CDR3 region has the DNA TGTGCCAGCAGCTTGGGGCGGACAGGGGGATATGATACGCAGTATTTT. Translating it yields CASSLGRTGGYDTQYF.

This clonotype was counted ten times or more. This chain connects TRBV18 to TRBJ2-7; D not resolved. Germline loops: CDR1 KGHSH, CDR2 LQKENI. This CDR3 has 16 amino acids. V gave up 6 bases and J gave up 0 bases, with 18 bases separating them. CDR3 nucleotide sequence: TGTGCCAGCTCCCTACCACGAGGACGGAGCTCCTACGAGCAGTACTTC. Translating gives CASSLPRGRSSYEQYF. Full variable domain (remainder filled in from reference TRBV18 and TRBJ2-7): NAGVMQNPRHLVRRRGQEARLRCSPMKGHSHVYWYRQLPEEGLKFMVYLQKENIIDESGMPKERFSAEFPKEGPSILRIQQVVRGDSAAYFCASSLPRGRSSYEQYFGPGTRLTVT.

J is TRBJ1-5 and V is TRBV6-5; tentative D call: TRBD1 (5 bases). Germline lookup yields CDR1 MNHEY and CDR2 SVGAGI. Trimming took off 6 bases at V and 7 bases at J, with 13 bases between the two ends. This CDR3 spans 13 amino acids. DNA of the CDR3: TGTGCCAGCAGCCCTGGGGGGTCCCAGCCCCAGCATTTT. It codes for CASSPGGSQPQHF.

Only a few counts were recorded for this clonotype. This chain joins TRBV27 and TRBJ1-1, with a tentative D call TRBD1 (5 bases). The CDR3 contains 13 residues. V lost 2 bases to trimming and J lost 10 bases, with 14 bases between them. Germline V gives CDR1 MNHEY, CDR2 SMNVEV (reference sequence). The CDR3 DNA sequence: TGTGCCAGCAGTTTAAAGGGCCTGCAGGGAGCTTTCTTT. This encodes CASSLKGLQGAFF.

In DNA form, the CDR3 reads TGTGCCAGCACGTTTTTTGGAAACACCATATATTTT. It is translated as CASTFFGNTIYF. This sequence joins TRBV7-2 and TRBJ1-3, with D unclear. In germline, CDR1 is SGHTA, CDR2 FQGNSA. The CDR3 covers 12 residues. V was cut by 7 bases and J by 3 bases, with 7 bases left in between.

The chain has TRBV4-2 and TRBJ2-3; D gene unclear. Trimming cost V 4 bases and J 1 base, with 12 bases left between them. This CDR3 spans 15 amino acids. CDR1 and CDR2 from the germline V gene are LGHNA and YNFKEQ. CDR3 bases: TGTGCCAGCAGCCCCGGGCTTATCGGCACAGATACGCAGTATTTT. It encodes CASSPGLIGTDTQYF.

This clonotype is categorized as large. The rearrangement links TRBV9 to TRBJ2-3; TRBD2 might be the D (5 bases). The length of the CDR3 is 15 residues. Trimming took 7 bases from V and 3 from J, leaving 18 bases between them. Germline V gives CDR1 SGDLS, CDR2 YYNGEE. The CDR3 loop is CASSSSGSATDTQYF. CDR3 sequence (DNA): TGTGCCAGCTCCTCCTCGGGTAGCGCGACAGATACGCAGTATTTT.

This chain links TRBV20-1 with TRBJ2-1; TRBD2 aligns across 7 bases. The V gene's germline CDR1 is DFQATT and CDR2 SNEGSKA (reference sequence). CDR3 length: 14 residues. CDR3 in amino acids: CSPRGGGTYNEQFF. The CDR3, as DNA: TGCAGCCCGCGTGGGGGGGGGACCTACAATGAGCAGTTCTTC.

The chain links TRBV20-1 to TRBJ1-1, with D possibly being TRBD1 (6 bases). V was clipped by 1 base and J by 0 bases, with 6 bases between them. Germline loops: CDR1 DFQATT, CDR2 SNEGSKA (reference sequence). The CDR3 is 13 residues long. The CDR3 protein is CSARGTVNTEAFF. The CDR3 region has the DNA TGCAGTGCTAGAGGGACAGTGAACACTGAAGCTTTCTTT.

This clonotype has only one observation. The chain couples TRBV20-1 to TRBJ2-5; D gene unclear. The CDR3 loop spans 13 amino acids. V gave up 1 base and J gave up 2 bases, with 8 bases separating them. From germline, CDR1 is DFQATT and CDR2 SNEGSKA (reference sequence). Here the CDR3 DNA reads TGCAGTGCTAGAGTGGCAGTTCAAGAGACCCAGTACTTC. As protein: CSARVAVQETQYF.

The rearrangement links TRBV20-1 to TRBJ2-5, with 7 bases that match TRBD1. This CDR3 comprises 11 residues. Trimming cost V 2 bases and J 10 bases; bases outside gene matches: 4. CDR1 DFQATT and CDR2 SNEGSKA come from the germline V gene (reference sequence). The CDR3, as DNA: TGCAGTGCTAGACTTCGGACAGGCCAGTACTTC. It is translated as CSARLRTGQYF.